The 32 T cell receptor beta chains below come from one sample, sequenced in a study of naive and memory T cell subsets. For these TCRs, the target antigens are not known. Both TRBC1 and TRBC2 were covered by a beta constant-region primer of two equimolar oligonucleotides. Ligated cDNA was amplified by four rounds of PCR with nested alpha and beta constant-region primers and SP2. TCRdb independently ran MiXCR on the UMI-ligation and nested PCR reads; one entry per CDR3 protein. The table records roughly 100,000 distinct CDR3 sequences, about 11% of them present only once. General study findings and limits: Possibly reflecting memory cells re-expressing CD45RA, a few larger clonotypes occurred in naive repertoires, especially CD8.

What was sequenced was naive CD4+ T cells from blood. The receptors here all came from a human donor in good health.

There are many counts of this clonotype. This chain links TRBV20-1 with TRBJ2-1; 14 nucleotides line up with TRBD2. V lost 5 bases to trimming and J lost 8 bases; unmatched junction nucleotides: 8. The V gene's germline CDR1 is DFQATT and CDR2 SNEGSKA (reference sequence). The CDR3 has 15 amino acids. DNA of the CDR3: TGCAGTGCTCCTCCACGACTAGCGGGAGGGGATGAGCAGTTCTTC. Its protein is CSAPPRLAGGDEQFF.

V is TRBV4-1 and J is TRBJ2-3; 10 nucleotides line up with TRBD2. The V and J ends lost 0 bases and 2 bases, in that order; junction bases with no gene match: 5. The CDR3 runs to 17 residues. Germline assignment: CDR1 MGHRA and CDR2 YSYEKL. In DNA, the CDR3 is TGCGCCAGCAGCCAAGACCTAGCGGGGGCAGTCACAGATACGCAGTATTTT. It is translated as CASSQDLAGAVTDTQYF.

This clonotype has just a few counts. The chain employs TRBV6-2 or TRBV6-3 and TRBJ1-6; a weak D match, TRBD1 (5 bases). Per the germline V gene, CDR1 is MNHEY and CDR2 is SVGEGT. V was clipped by 2 bases and J by 7 bases, with 12 bases between them. CDR3 length equals 15 residues. CDR3 region: CASSYEGSRNSPLHF. CDR3 coding DNA: TGTGCCAGCAGTTACGAGGGGTCTAGGAATTCACCCCTCCACTTT.

The table lists this clonotype with many counts. The DNA for the CDR3 is TGTGCCATCAGTCCGGGAGGGACAGGGAACTACGAGCAGTACTTC. This codes for CAISPGGTGNYEQYF. The chain carries TRBV10-3 and TRBJ2-7, with D possibly being TRBD1 (9 bases). The CDR3 is made up of 15 amino acids. Germline V CDR1 and CDR2: ENHRY, SYGVKD. Between the trimmed V and J ends, which lost 5 bases and 3 bases, there was a span of 17 bases.

This clonotype has more than one count but fewer than ten. The chain uses TRBV20-1 and TRBJ1-1; the match to TRBD1 covers 7 bases. The CDR3 is 16 residues long. J was trimmed by 2 bases and V by 3 bases; bases with no gene match: 12. Germline V gives CDR1 DFQATT, CDR2 SNEGSKA (reference sequence). CDR3 region: CSARDQTGWENTEAFF. CDR3 nucleotide sequence: TGCAGTGCTAGGGACCAGACAGGGTGGGAAAACACTGAAGCTTTCTTT.

The chain employs TRBV18 and TRBJ2-1; D unclear. Germline V lookup: CDR1 KGHSH, CDR2 LQKENI. CDR3 length equals 17 residues. Trimming pared 2 bases from V and 1 base from J, leaving 15 bases between. The DNA of the CDR3 is TGTGCCAGCTCACCATTCGCACTCCCGAGATCCTACAATGAGCAGTTCTTC. Encoded protein: CASSPFALPRSYNEQFF.

This clonotype was picked up many times. V is TRBV29-1 and J is TRBJ2-3; TRBD2 aligns across 10 bases. The germline V gene has CDR1 SQVTM and CDR2 ANQGSEA. V was pared by 4 bases and J by 4 bases, with 11 bases of the junction left unmatched. The CDR3 is 16 residues long. Here the CDR3 DNA reads TGCAGCGTTGTAACAGCGGGAGGGACCCGGTCAGATACGCAGTATTTT. Translation: CSVVTAGGTRSDTQYF.

At least ten counts were recorded for this clonotype. The chain combines TRBV11-1 with TRBJ2-7; TRBD1 aligns across 8 bases. Germline-derived CDR1 and CDR2 are SGHAT and FQDESV (reference sequence). This CDR3 has 15 amino acids. V was clipped by 6 bases and J by 2 bases; unmatched bases: 9. CDR3 protein: CASRRGQAITYEQYF. The CDR3, as DNA: TGTGCCAGCAGACGGGGACAGGCGATTACCTACGAGCAGTACTTC.

This clonotype has ten or more counts. This chain links TRBV20-1 with TRBJ2-3; no clear D gene. With 2 bases removed from V and 0 bases from J, the gap between germline ends came to 3 bases. The CDR3 is made up of 12 amino acids. The germline V gene has CDR1 DFQATT and CDR2 SNEGSKA (reference sequence). The CDR3 nucleotides are TGCAGTGCTAGAAGTAGCACAGATACGCAGTATTTT. It specifies CSARSSTDTQYF.

This clonotype was detected many times. V gene TRBV19 combines with J gene TRBJ2-7, with D perhaps TRBD2 (5 bases). This CDR3 region has 14 residues. The germline gives CDR1 LNHDA, CDR2 SQIVND (reference sequence). The V gene lost 3 bases and the J gene lost 7 bases, with 16 bases spanning the gap. In DNA, the CDR3 is TGTGCCAGTAGTATCGCTAGCAGCCACTCTGAGCAGTACTTC. Residues: CASSIASSHSEQYF.

This clonotype was seen ten or more times. The chain joins TRBV12-3 or TRBV12-4 to TRBJ2-7; D is uncertain. V was clipped by 6 bases and J by 7 bases, with 16 bases between them. This CDR3 is built from 13 residues. CDR3 nucleotide sequence: TGTGCCAGCAGACCTGATACAAGGGTTGAGCAGTACTTC. Its translation is CASRPDTRVEQYF.

This clonotype was counted between two and nine times. The chain is built from TRBV12-3 or TRBV12-4 and TRBJ1-1; the D is unclear. The CDR3 is 12 residues long. The V end lost 5 bases, the J end lost 3 bases, and 7 bases lay between the germline ends. CDR3 DNA: TGTGCCAGCAGTCAAAAATACACTGAAGCTTTCTTT. It specifies CASSQKYTEAFF.

This clonotype appeared a few times. This sequence joins TRBV14 and TRBJ2-7; 7 nucleotides line up with TRBD2. Trimming removed 6 bases from V and 7 bases from J; junction bases left unmatched: 3. The V gene's germline CDR1 is SGHDN and CDR2 FVKESK. This CDR3 has 11 residues. CDR3 coding DNA: TGTGCCAGCAGTTTCGGGGGGGAGCAGTACTTC. Its protein product is CASSFGGEQYF.

On this clonotype itself: The junction does not match germline at one end; this may be a read error. The V and J genes are TRBV7-8 and TRBJ2-3; D may match TRBD1 or TRBD2 (5 bases each). Germline CDR1 is SGHVS and CDR2 is FQNEAQ. CDR3 size: 14 residues. CDR3 in amino acids: CASGFGTYTDTQYF. DNA for the CDR3: TGTGCCAGCGGCTTCGGGACCTACACAGATACGCAGTATTTT. Full variable domain (missing parts from reference TRBV7-8 and TRBJ2-3): GAGVSQSPRYKVAKRGQDVALRCDPISGHVSLFWYQQALGQGPEFLTYFQNEAQLDKSGLPSDRFFAERPEGSVSTLKIQRTQQEDSAVYLCASGFGTYTDTQYFGPGTRLTVL.

This rearrangement joins TRBV4-3 to TRBJ2-1; 10 nucleotides match TRBD2. Germline CDR1 LGHNA, CDR2 YSLEER. The CDR3 loop spans 17 amino acids. Losses at the gene ends were 0 bases for V and 4 bases for J; bases not matched to a gene: 6. This chain's CDR3 is CASSQDRGLAQYNEQFF. In DNA form, the CDR3 reads TGCGCCAGCAGCCAAGACCGGGGACTAGCGCAGTACAATGAGCAGTTCTTC.

This clonotype was seen ten or more times. V is TRBV7-2 and J is TRBJ1-1, with 9 bases fitting TRBD1. V lost 5 bases and J lost 6; bases outside the gene matches: 7. Germline V gives CDR1 SGHTA, CDR2 FQGNSA. The CDR3 is 14 residues long. CDR3 DNA: TGTGCCAGCAGCATACCGACAGGGGGGGCTGAAGCTTTCTTT. Amino acids: CASSIPTGGAEAFF.

This clonotype was picked up a small number of times. The chain has TRBV29-1 and TRBJ1-1; D unclear. The germline gives CDR1 SQVTM, CDR2 ANQGSEA. Trimming pared 4 bases from V and 1 base from J, leaving 13 bases between. The CDR3 loop spans 14 amino acids. CDR3 region: CSVGNNVPNTEAFF. The CDR3 nucleotides read TGCAGCGTTGGGAATAACGTTCCGAACACTGAAGCTTTCTTT.

This clonotype occurred many times. The chain uses TRBV6-5 and TRBJ1-5; tentative D call: TRBD1 (5 bases). In germline, CDR1 is MNHEY, CDR2 SVGAGI. CDR3 length: 14 amino acids. Trimming removed 3 bases at V and 0 bases at J, with 6 bases between. CDR3 protein: CASSYDSSNQPQHF. The CDR3 nucleotides are TGTGCCAGCAGTTATGACAGTAGCAATCAGCCCCAGCATTTT.

This clonotype was seen a few times. This chain connects TRBV5-1 to TRBJ2-3; no clear D gene. Germline V gene sequence: CDR1 SGHRS, CDR2 YFSETQ. V was cut by 4 bases and J by 6 bases, with 12 bases left in between. This CDR3 region has 13 residues. CDR3 nucleotide sequence: TGCGCCAGCAGCCTGGTGTGGTGGGATACGCAGTATTTT. Its translation: CASSLVWWDTQYF.

This clonotype came up many times. The chain has TRBV18 and TRBJ2-3, with 12 nucleotides matching TRBD2. V was pared by 3 bases and J by 0 bases, with 7 bases of the junction left unmatched. Germline V gives CDR1 KGHSH, CDR2 LQKENI. The CDR3 spans 18 residues. The CDR3 nucleotides read TGTGCCAGCTCACCCCCAATCGGGACTAGCGGGAGCACAGATACGCAGTATTTT. It is translated as CASSPPIGTSGSTDTQYF.

This clonotype was recorded only once. The J gene is TRBJ2-3, the V gene TRBV20-1, with a possible D match to TRBD1 (5 bases). The CDR3 consists of 14 residues. The V end lost 5 bases, the J end lost 3 bases, and 15 bases lay between the germline ends. Germline V gene data show CDR1 as DFQATT and CDR2 as SNEGSKA (reference sequence). CDR3 sequence: CSAGTGRVTDTQYF. The CDR3 DNA reads TGCAGTGCTGGAACAGGAAGGGTAACAGATACGCAGTATTTT.

The chain combines TRBV25-1 with TRBJ1-4; maybe TRBD1 (6 bases). Deletions cut 6 bases from V and 5 bases from J, with 19 bases between. Germline V lookup: CDR1 MGHDK, CDR2 SYGVNS. The CDR3 length is 16 residues. This CDR3 reads CASSPTRGGGNEKLFF. Here the CDR3 DNA reads TGTGCCAGCAGCCCCACTCGGGGAGGGGGAAATGAAAAACTGTTTTTT.

This clonotype was counted ten times or more. CDR3 nucleotides: TGCAGTGCGTCTACTAGTAGCCAGACCCAGTACTTC. Residues: CSASTSSQTQYF. The V call is TRBV20-1, the J call TRBJ2-5, with D possibly being TRBD2 (5 bases). Germline V CDR1 and CDR2: DFQATT, SNEGSKA (reference sequence). The CDR3 has 12 amino acids. V gave up 6 bases and J gave up 6 bases, with 14 bases separating them.

The V call is TRBV10-3, the J call TRBJ2-1; tentatively, D is TRBD1 (6 bases). The germline V gene has CDR1 ENHRY and CDR2 SYGVKD. This CDR3 is built from 12 residues. Trimming stripped 5 bases from V and 6 bases from J, with 8 bases between. The CDR3 here is CAISLGGNEQFF. CDR3 DNA: TGTGCCATCAGTCTAGGGGGCAATGAGCAGTTCTTC.

This clonotype was counted at least ten times. The V gene is TRBV29-1, the J gene TRBJ2-5, with D possibly TRBD1 on 5 matching bases. The CDR3 runs 14 residues. V gave up 4 bases and J gave up 5 bases, with 17 bases separating them. Germline CDR1 is SQVTM and CDR2 is ANQGSEA. CDR3 DNA sequence: TGCAGCGTTGCATTGCCAGGGAAAGGGGAGACCCAGTACTTC. This sequence encodes CSVALPGKGETQYF.

This sequence joins TRBV6-2 or TRBV6-3 and TRBJ1-2, with TRBD1 identical over 9 bases. J gave up 4 bases and V 6 bases, and 9 bases lay outside the gene matches. The CDR3 has 15 residues. CDR1 is MNHEY and CDR2 is SVGEGT in the germline V gene. The CDR3 region has the DNA TGTGCCAGCAGCCCTACCGGGACAGGGACCTATGGCTACACCTTC. Encoded protein: CASSPTGTGTYGYTF.

The chain links TRBV3-1 to TRBJ1-1; possible D gene TRBD1, 5 bases. This CDR3 has 14 residues. From germline, CDR1 is LGHDT and CDR2 YNNKEL (reference sequence). With 1 base removed from V and 5 bases from J, the gap between germline ends came to 11 bases. The CDR3 loop reads CASSQVAGKTEAFF. The CDR3 DNA follows: TGTGCCAGCAGCCAAGTAGCAGGGAAGACTGAAGCTTTCTTT.

This chain joins TRBV28 and TRBJ2-7; D may correspond to TRBD1 or TRBD2 (6 bases each). The CDR3 totals 13 residues. CDR1 and CDR2 from the germline V gene are MDHEN and SYDVKM. Trimming took 6 bases from V and 4 from J, leaving 13 bases between them. The CDR3 DNA is TGTGCCAGCAGAGGGGGAGGTTATTACGAGCAGTACTTC. Translated, it gives CASRGGGYYEQYF. The full variable domain, completed using reference TRBV28 and TRBJ2-7, is DVKVTQSSRYLVKRTGEKVFLECVQDMDHENMFWYRQDPGLGLRLIYFSYDVKMKEKGDIPEGYSVSREKKERFSLILESASTNQTSMYLCASRGGGYYEQYFGPGTRLTVT.

The gene calls are TRBV20-1 and TRBJ1-2; no clear D. This CDR3 contains 12 residues. CDR1 is DFQATT and CDR2 is SNEGSKA in the germline V gene (reference sequence). V dropped 6 bases and J dropped 4 bases, with 12 bases sitting between them. The CDR3 sequence is CSATTETYGYTF. Here the CDR3 DNA reads TGCAGTGCCACGACCGAGACCTATGGCTACACCTTC.

This chain connects TRBV14 to TRBJ2-1; D remains unclear. This CDR3 spans 15 amino acids. V lost 1 base and J 5 bases, leaving 12 bases between the germline ends. Germline lookup yields CDR1 SGHDN and CDR2 FVKESK. CDR3 DNA: TGTGCCAGCAGCCAAGCGGTCCTGCGAAACAATGAGCAGTTCTTC. Its protein is CASSQAVLRNNEQFF.

On this clonotype itself: The junction departs from germline at one end; a sequencing error may be responsible. V gene TRBV6-5 combines with J gene TRBJ1-1; D unresolved. The CDR3 has 13 residues. Germline assignment: CDR1 MNHEY and CDR2 SVGAGI. CDR3 coding DNA: TGTGCCAGCAGTTATTTAGAGAACACTGAAGCTCTCTTT. This encodes CASSYLENTEALF.

The chain recombines TRBV12-3 or TRBV12-4 with TRBJ1-6, with D unclear. The length of the CDR3 is 11 residues. V was cut by 6 bases and J by 9 bases, with 6 bases left in between. CDR3 in DNA: TGTGCCAGCAGGGGTGGTTCACCCCTCCACTTT. Translated: CASRGGSPLHF.